This note documents a single T cell receptor beta chain sequence. The antigen it binds to is not known. Base qualities are not provided; no much larger clone lies one nucleotide away. The sample contains more than one DNA sequence encoding this CDR3. The germline V gene sets CDR1 to SQVTM and CDR2 to ANQGSEA. Counted from cysteine to phenylalanine, this CDR3 has 13 amino acids. The only DNA kept is the CDR3, 39 bases in frame from the first base. Trimming removed 6 bases from V and 0 bases from J, leaving 8 bases between the germline ends. The data are from a study of shared clonotypes between healthy human individuals (dated by TCRdb to 2019 to 2021). Regarding the study in general: The cohort included a few men and a couple of women between 18 and 49 years of age. For each donor, three plates each were used for CD4 naive and CD4 memory, two plates were used for CD8 naive, and one plate was used for CD8 memory. To estimate repertoire size and how much clonotypes are shared between individuals, the study performed deep sequencing of blood TCR repertoires from a handful of healthy adults. Different laboratories and diverse techniques were used to prepare libraries and sequence TCR repertoires, to increase sequencing depth and limit assay-specific biases. Per donor, leukapheresis produced somewhere between about 0.94 and 9.5 billion PBMCs. Broad study findings and their caveats: Larger estimated clonotype richness was generally found for naive subsets than for memory subsets. Sampling was restricted to blood, and TCR repertoires in tissues likely differ from the TCR repertoires found in blood. Across several donors, around 5.4% of naive CD4, more than 3% of naive CD8, under 2.5% of memory CD4, and over 0.35% of memory CD8 clonotypes were shared. Rarefaction of sorted-subset datasets indicated incomplete sequencing despite the large sequencing depth. The genetic and exposure-history diversity represented was limited by the small number of donors. Higher generation probabilities were observed for clonotypes shared by all four sorted-subset donors than for non-shared clonotypes. Based on pairwise subsampling, the degree of clonotype sharing among donors was expected to be affected by sequencing depth.

Healthy HIV-negative adults with no recently reported acute infections or vaccinations were included as donors. All donors were Caucasian adults living in Nashville, Tennessee, USA. Magnetic negative selection was used to enrich CD4+ T cells, after which naive cells were positively selected on CD45RA and the negative fraction became the memory subset. After blood collection by leukapheresis, PBMCs were isolated using Ficoll-Histopaque density gradient centrifugation and then cryopreserved in the vapor phase of liquid nitrogen. Analytical flow cytometry was used to check the purity and quantity of each magnetically sorted T cell population. Genomic DNA was isolated from each sorted fraction and quantified by UV absorbance on a Nanodrop 2000c. TCR CDR3 regions were amplified from genomic DNA by multiplex PCR using the deep immunoSEQ assay. Genomic DNA extracted from each cell subset was distributed evenly over all wells of several immunoSEQ 96-well plates, and each plate served as one replicate. For sorted subsets, approximately 210 ng genomic DNA, equal to tens of thousands of T cell genomes, was loaded into each replicate PCR. Purified libraries were quantified with a Qubit 3.0 fluorometer, sized on a Bioanalyzer 2100, and re-quantified with the KAPA Library Quantification kit. Every immunoSEQ 96-well plate was sequenced on a separate single-read 150-cycle Illumina NextSeq 550 flow cell. The authors' analysis ran thus. Because the immunoSEQ output held only junctional sequences and lacked quality scores, the filtering could not match the filtering applied to full-length reads. To assign V/J genes and CDR3, sequences were annotated using PyIR, a Python wrapper for IgBLAST v1.9, with IMGT germline references. Reads were removed for weak V/J assignments (E-value above 1e-6), missing CDR3, stop codons, out-of-frame junctions, or ambiguous translated residues. V3J clonotypes were defined as sequences sharing the same inferred V gene, J gene, and CDR3 amino acid sequence. To compute the percentage overlap between repertoires, the number of shared unique clonotypes was divided by the size of the smaller repertoire. Three approaches were used to assess repertoire richness: RTK rarefaction, the Chao1 estimator, and Recon v2.1 estimates of unobserved clonotypes. OLGA was used to compute generation probabilities for all TCRbeta clonotypes that the gDNA method yielded from a handful of donors. TCRdb's version of the immuneACCESS table is confined to in-frame rearrangements and falls short of the full clone set. An unresolved V gene accounts for under half of the shortfall where checked; the remainder is of unknown origin. V, J and clone size are taken as reported in that table, and D and trimming were inferred from the DNA itself. For this sample there are roughly 2.2 million clones; about 92% appear just once. The top ten clones comprise approximately 0.4% of the sample.

The chain is made from TRBV29-1 and TRBJ2-2; no D gene call is confident. The sequence was obtained from a man aged 18 to 29 in good health. Some clones in this sample may be carry-over from other donors' samples. Sequencing input: naive CD4+ T cells from PBMCs. This specimen's cell subset or site label, per the study, means: CD45RA+ positively selected. The sequenced DNA: TGCAGCGTCGGTCACACGAACACCGGGGAGCTGTTTTTT. It is translated as CSVGHTNTGELFF.